The 14 T cell receptor beta chains reported below all come from one sample, sequenced in a study of cytomegalovirus exposure and HLA in healthy donors. Use of 60 Vbeta and 13 Jbeta primers characterized the PCR. Measured with immunoSEQ multiplex PCR; TCRdb has only the in-frame clones, and not every one. The sample has over 50,000 clones; around 83% are singletons. The specimen was PBMCs. Receptor source: a man aged 40-55 years in good health and CMV-seronegative.

The chain is built from TRBV7-9 and TRBJ1-2; D might be TRBD1 (6 bases). The V gene lost 5 bases and the J gene lost 5 bases, with 21 bases spanning the gap. CDR3 length: 16 amino acids. Germline V CDR1 and CDR2: SEHNR, FQNEAQ (reference sequence). CDR3 nucleotide sequence: TGTGCCAGCAGCCCGCAAGGCTCTGGACAGCCGTATGGCTACACCTTC. As protein: CASSPQGSGQPYGYTF. Variable domain in full (rest from reference TRBV7-9 and TRBJ1-2): DTGVSQNPRHKITKRGQNVTFRCDPISEHNRLYWYRQTLGQGPEFLTYFQNEAQLEKSRLLSDRFSAERPKGSFSTLEIQRTEQGDSAMYLCASSPQGSGQPYGYTFGSGTRLTVV.

The chain employs TRBV13 and TRBJ2-3; D uncertain. The CDR3 contains 13 residues. The V and J ends lost 3 bases and 1 base respectively, with 5 bases between them. Germline values: CDR1 PRHDT, CDR2 FYEKMQ (reference sequence). The CDR3 loop reads CASSFRGTDTQYF. CDR3 coding DNA: TGTGCCAGCAGCTTTCGTGGCACAGATACGCAGTATTTT.

V is TRBV4-1 and J is TRBJ2-5; TRBD2 agrees at 8 bases. CDR3 size: 16 residues. CDR1 is MGHRA and CDR2 is YSYEKL in the germline V gene. The trim removed 1 base at V and 4 bases at J, leaving 8 bases unmatched. CDR3 sequence: CASSQGRGALAETQYF. CDR3 DNA sequence: TGCGCCAGCAGCCAAGGGCGGGGGGCCCTGGCAGAGACCCAGTACTTC.

J is TRBJ2-2 and V is TRBV12-5; 9 nucleotides line up with TRBD1. Germline V CDR1 and CDR2: LGHNT, FRNRAP. The CDR3 has 19 amino acids. V lost 0 bases to trimming and J lost 4 bases; unmatched junction nucleotides: 12. CDR3 region: CASGLVNIPGQGGTGELFF. The DNA of the CDR3 is TGTGCTAGTGGTTTGGTCAATATTCCGGGACAGGGAGGCACCGGGGAGCTGTTTTTT.

The sample holds a few counts of this clone. This chain connects TRBV4-1 to TRBJ1-6, with 7 bases that match TRBD1. Losses at the gene ends were 4 bases for V and 6 bases for J; bases not matched to a gene: 15. The CDR3 totals 18 residues. Germline CDR1 reads MGHRA; CDR2 reads YSYEKL. The CDR3 region has the DNA TGCGCCAGCAGCCCGAGTATCCCCAAGAGGGACAGTAATTCACCCCTCCACTTT. This sequence encodes CASSPSIPKRDSNSPLHF.

V is TRBV5-6 and J is TRBJ1-2; 10 bases map to TRBD1. Trimming at V came to 4 bases and at J to 6 bases, leaving 6 bases not matched to a gene. Per germline, CDR1 SGHDT and CDR2 YYEEEE. The length of the CDR3 is 14 residues. Here the CDR3 DNA reads TGTGCCAGCAGCACCGGGACAGGGGTTCATGGCTACACCTTC. It yields the protein CASSTGTGVHGYTF.

This sequence joins TRBV7-2 and TRBJ1-2; D is ambiguous. Germline values: CDR1 SGHTA, CDR2 FQGNSA. Trimming stripped 4 bases from V and 4 bases from J, with 13 bases between. CDR3 length: 14 amino acids. The CDR3 nucleotides read TGTGCCAGCAGCTCGACCCCATCGGGCTATGGCTACACCTTC. Translating it yields CASSSTPSGYGYTF.

V gene TRBV7-9 combines with J gene TRBJ2-7; a possible D gene is TRBD1 (6 bases). Germline CDR1 reads SEHNR; CDR2 reads FQNEAQ (reference sequence). V was cut by 4 bases and J by 2 bases, with 9 bases left in between. The CDR3 has 13 residues. The CDR3 loop reads CASSSGQTYEQYF. The DNA for the CDR3 is TGTGCCAGCAGCTCAGGACAGACCTACGAGCAGTACTTC.

The chain combines TRBV7-8 with TRBJ2-1, with TRBD2 matching 10 bases. Germline assignment: CDR1 SGHVS and CDR2 FQNEAQ. The CDR3 runs to 16 residues. Unmatched junction bases numbered 8, after V lost 1 base and J lost 8 bases. The CDR3 coding sequence is TGTGCCAGCAGCTTAGGAGTAGCGGGGGGTTTCGATGAGCAGTTCTTC. Its translation: CASSLGVAGGFDEQFF.

V is TRBV7-6 and J is TRBJ2-7, with TRBD2 as a possible D gene (6 bases). Germline V lookup: CDR1 SGHVS, CDR2 FNYEAQ. The CDR3 has 15 amino acids. Between the trimmed V and J ends, which lost 5 bases and 2 bases, there was a span of 16 bases. The CDR3 here is CASSPRDLNPYEQYF. CDR3 sequence (DNA): TGTGCCAGCAGCCCTCGGGACTTGAACCCCTACGAGCAGTACTTC.

The rearrangement uses TRBV5-1 and TRBJ2-2, with 7 positions matching TRBD2. V lost 0 bases and J lost 1; bases outside the gene matches: 6. This CDR3 is built from 17 residues. CDR1 and CDR2 from the germline V gene are SGHRS and YFSETQ. The CDR3 is CASSLAVPSGNTGELFF. In nucleotides, the CDR3 is TGCGCCAGCAGCTTGGCTGTCCCTAGCGGGAACACCGGGGAGCTGTTTTTT. The variable domain in full, with the rest retrieved from reference TRBV5-1 and TRBJ2-2, is KAGVTQTPRYLIKTRGQQVTLSCSPISGHRSVSWYQQTPGQGLQFLFEYFSETQRNKGNFPGRFSGRQFSNSRSEMNVSTLELGDSALYLCASSLAVPSGNTGELFFGEGSRLTVL.

The V call is TRBV5-4, the J call TRBJ2-7, with 7 bases identical to TRBD1. This CDR3 comprises 13 residues. CDR1 and CDR2 from the germline V gene are SGHNT and YYREEE (reference sequence). Trimming cost V 3 bases and J 2 bases; bases outside gene matches: 2. The CDR3 nucleotides read TGTGCCAGCAGCTCGGGACAGCCCTACGAGCAGTACTTC. As protein: CASSSGQPYEQYF.

V gene TRBV5-1 combines with J gene TRBJ1-2, with 8 bases that match TRBD1. The CDR3 is 13 residues long. The V gene end was trimmed by 5 bases and the J gene end by 7 bases; junction bases not matched to a gene: 7. CDR1 is SGHRS, CDR2 YFSETQ, per germline. The CDR3 sequence is CASRDGDRSGYTF. CDR3 nucleotide sequence: TGCGCCAGCAGGGACGGGGACAGGTCTGGCTACACCTTC. Full variable domain (missing parts from reference TRBV5-1 and TRBJ1-2): KAGVTQTPRYLIKTRGQQVTLSCSPISGHRSVSWYQQTPGQGLQFLFEYFSETQRNKGNFPGRFSGRQFSNSRSEMNVSTLELGDSALYLCASRDGDRSGYTFGSGTRLTVV.

The V call is TRBV10-3, the J call TRBJ1-2; D unresolved. The CDR3 consists of 14 residues. The V and J ends lost 2 bases and 7 bases respectively, with 14 bases between them. Per the germline V gene, CDR1 is ENHRY and CDR2 is SYGVKD. CDR3 residues: CAISEDIRRFGYTF. Written as DNA, the CDR3 is TGTGCCATCAGTGAGGACATACGAAGGTTTGGCTACACCTTC.